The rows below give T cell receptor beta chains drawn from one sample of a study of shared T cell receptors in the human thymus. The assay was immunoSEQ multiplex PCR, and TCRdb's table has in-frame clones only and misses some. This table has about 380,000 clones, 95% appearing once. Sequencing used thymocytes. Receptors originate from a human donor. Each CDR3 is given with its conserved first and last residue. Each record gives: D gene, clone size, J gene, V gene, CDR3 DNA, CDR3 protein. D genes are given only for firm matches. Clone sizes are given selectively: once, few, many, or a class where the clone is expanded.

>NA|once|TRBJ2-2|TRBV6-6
TGTGCCAGCAGTTATACCCCTGGCACCGGGGAGCTGTTTTTT
CASSYTPGTGELFF
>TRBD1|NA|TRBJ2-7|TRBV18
TGTGCCAGCTCAAATCCGGGACAGGAATTATACGAGCAGTACTTC
CASSNPGQELYEQYF
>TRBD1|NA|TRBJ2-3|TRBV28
TGTGCCAGCAGTTTGGGGACAGGGGTTGTGGCAGATACGCAGTATTTT
CASSLGTGVVADTQYF
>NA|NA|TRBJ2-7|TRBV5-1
TGCGCCAGCAGAGTGAGCGGAGTGGGGACCTACGAGCAGTACTTC
CASRVSGVGTYEQYF
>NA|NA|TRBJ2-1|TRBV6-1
TGTGCCAGCCGCAAAATCCGGGCAAGCAATGAGCAGTTCTTC
CASRKIRASNEQFF
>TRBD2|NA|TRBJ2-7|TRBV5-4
TGTGCCAGCAGCTGTGGGTCCTCCGGGACTAGCGGTTTATCCCCCTACGAGCAGTACTTC
CASSCGSSGTSGLSPYEQYF
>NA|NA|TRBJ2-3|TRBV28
TGTGCCAGCAACTTACCGGGCCACAGAGGAAGCACAGATACGCAGTATTTT
CASNLPGHRGSTDTQYF
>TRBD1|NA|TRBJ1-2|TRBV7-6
TGTGCCAGCAGCTCAAAGAAAGGGGGCAACTATGGCTACACCTTC
CASSSKKGGNYGYTF
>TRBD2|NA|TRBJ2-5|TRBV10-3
TGTGCCATCAGTGAGTCTCTTTGGACTAGCGGAGGGGAGACCCAGTACTTC
CAISESLWTSGGETQYF
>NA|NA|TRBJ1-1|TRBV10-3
TGTGCCATCAGTGGCCCCAAGGAAGCTTTCTTT
CAISGPKEAFF
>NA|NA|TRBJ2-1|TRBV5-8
TGTGCCAGCAGGGGGATCTCGCGGCAGTTCTTC
CASRGISRQFF
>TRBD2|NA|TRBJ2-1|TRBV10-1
TGCGCCAGCAGGGGCTTGGTGGCGGGAGGATATACCTACAATGAGCAGTTCTTC
CASRGLVAGGYTYNEQFF
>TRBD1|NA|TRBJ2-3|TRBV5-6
TGTGCCAGCAGCTCAAATTACAGGGGGGATGAAGCAGATACGCAGTATTTT
CASSSNYRGDEADTQYF
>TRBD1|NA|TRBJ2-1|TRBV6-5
TGTGCCAGCGTGGGGGACAGGTCTCACAATGAGCAGTTCTTC
CASVGDRSHNEQFF
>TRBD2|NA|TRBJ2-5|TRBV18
TGTGCCAGCTCAGGTTTAGCGGGAGTAAGGAAAGAGACCCAGTACTTC
CASSGLAGVRKETQYF
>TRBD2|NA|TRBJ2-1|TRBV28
TGTGCCAATCCAAACGGGACTAGCTTAAGCTCCTACAATGAGCAGTTCTTC
CANPNGTSLSSYNEQFF
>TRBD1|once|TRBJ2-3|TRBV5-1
TGCGCCAGCAGCTTGGAGGACAGGCCCCCAGATACGCAGTATTTT
CASSLEDRPPDTQYF
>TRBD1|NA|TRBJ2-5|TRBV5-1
TGCGCCAGCAGCGTCCTACAGGGGAGAGGTGAGACCCAGTACTTC
CASSVLQGRGETQYF
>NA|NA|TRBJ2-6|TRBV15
TGTGCCACCAGCAGAAGAGCCTCGCACAGGGCCAGTGGGGCCAACGTCCTGACTTTC
CATSRRASHRASGANVLTF
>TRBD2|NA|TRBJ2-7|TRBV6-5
TGTGCCAGCAGTTACTTAGGTAGCGGGTTTAACGAGCAGTACTTC
CASSYLGSGFNEQYF
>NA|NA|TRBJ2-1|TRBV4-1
TGCGCCAGCAGCCATGACCGGGTCCTGACCCATGAGCAGTTCTTC
CASSHDRVLTHEQFF
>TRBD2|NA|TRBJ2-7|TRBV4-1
TGCGCCAGCAGCAAATCGACTACTAGCGGGTTTACCTACGAGCAGTACTTC
CASSKSTTSGFTYEQYF
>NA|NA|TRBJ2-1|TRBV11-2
TGTGCCAGCAGCTCGCCGGGACTGGCGGAACGTGAGCAGTTCTTC
CASSSPGLAEREQFF
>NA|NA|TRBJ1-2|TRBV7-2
TGTGCCAGCAGCCCGTTACAGGGCCCCTATGGCTACACCTTC
CASSPLQGPYGYTF
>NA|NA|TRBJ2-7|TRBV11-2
TGTGCCAGCAGCTTAGATTCCCTCAGGTCGGCAGCCTCCTACGAGCAGTACTTC
CASSLDSLRSAASYEQYF
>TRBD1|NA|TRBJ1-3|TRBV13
TGTGCCAGCAGCTCCATGACAAGGGGGCCTGGAAACACCATATATTTT
CASSSMTRGPGNTIYF
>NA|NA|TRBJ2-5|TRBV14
TGTGCCAGCAACCGTCGGGGCGGACACCAAGAGACCCAGTACTTC
CASNRRGGHQETQYF
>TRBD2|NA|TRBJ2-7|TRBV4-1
TGCGCCAGCAGCCAAGATCCCAGACTAGCTAGCCACGAGCAGTACTTC
CASSQDPRLASHEQYF
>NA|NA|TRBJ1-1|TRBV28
TGTGCCAGCAGGCCCCGAACCTGGGACCGAAGAGGGACTGAAGCTTTCTTT
CASRPRTWDRRGTEAFF
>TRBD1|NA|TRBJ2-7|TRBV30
TGTGCCTGGAGTGGACAGGGCCGACGCGGGGAGCAGTACTTC
CAWSGQGRRGEQYF
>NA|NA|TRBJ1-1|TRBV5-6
TGTGCCAGCAGCCCAACTGTCGGGGTGAACACTGAAGCTTTCTTT
CASSPTVGVNTEAFF
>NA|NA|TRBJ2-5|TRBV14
TGTGCCAGCAGCCCCCCCTGGGGACAAGAGACCCAGTACTTC
CASSPPWGQETQYF
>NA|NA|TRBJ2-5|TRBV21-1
TGTGCCAGCAGCAAAGCCGACAGGGGAGGAGAGACCCAGTACTTC
CASSKADRGGETQYF
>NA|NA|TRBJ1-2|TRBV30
TGTGCCTGGCGAAGTTGGACCGGCTACACCTTC
CAWRSWTGYTF
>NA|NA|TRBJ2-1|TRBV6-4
TGTGCCAGCAGTGACTCGATCAATGAGAATGAGCAGTTCTTC
CASSDSINENEQFF
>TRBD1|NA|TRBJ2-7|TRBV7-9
TGTGCCAGCAGCTTGGCAACAGGGGGCTACGAGCAGTACTTC
CASSLATGGYEQYF
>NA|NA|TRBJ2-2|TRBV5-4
TGTGCCAGCGGGAGAGGGACCGGGGAGCTGTTTTTT
CASGRGTGELFF